Presented here are 31 T cell receptor beta chains from one specimen sequenced in a study of spatial heterogeneity in lung cancer. TCRdb itself ran the 5' RACE reads through MiXCR, one entry per CDR3 protein. The sample consists of roughly 28,000 distinct CDR3 sequences, 7.1% of them appearing once. Time point denoted: sample taken at primary tumor resection. No antigen has been assigned to these receptors. Study results and caveats: Expanded intratumoral alpha and beta TCR counts tracked tumor mutation counts.

Material: lung tumor tissue, obtained at surgery. The origin of the receptors is a male donor with early-stage non-small cell lung cancer.

This clonotype is categorized as medium-sized. The CDR3 loop is CSAPGLLGGETQYF. Here the CDR3 DNA reads TGCAGTGCCCCGGGACTCCTGGGGGGGGAGACCCAGTACTTC. The rearrangement links TRBV20-1 to TRBJ2-5; 7 bases fit TRBD2. V shed 6 bases, J shed 5 bases, and the junction held 12 bases outside the gene matches. CDR3 length: 14 residues. The germline V gene encodes CDR1 DFQATT and CDR2 SNEGSKA (reference sequence).

This clonotype was seen at least ten times. V gene TRBV7-9 combines with J gene TRBJ1-3; D gene ambiguous. The CDR3 is 14 amino acids. Deletions cut 1 base from V and 10 bases from J, with 14 bases between. CDR1 SEHNR and CDR2 FQNEAQ come from the germline V gene (reference sequence). The CDR3 DNA follows: TGTGCCAGCAGCTTAGACTTGGTTGGCTATACCATATATTTT. It specifies CASSLDLVGYTIYF.

The chain employs TRBV7-9 and TRBJ1-4, with 9 bases aligning to TRBD1. V shed 6 bases, J shed 5 bases, and the junction held 7 bases outside the gene matches. Germline CDR1 is SEHNR and CDR2 is FQNEAQ (reference sequence). The CDR3 loop spans 15 amino acids. This CDR3 reads CASSWTGAANEKLFF. CDR3 coding DNA: TGTGCCAGCAGTTGGACAGGGGCCGCCAATGAAAAACTGTTTTTT.

This clonotype has at least ten counts. This chain links TRBV28 with TRBJ2-7; the D gene could be TRBD1 or TRBD2 (6 bases each). The CDR3 covers 15 residues. V lost 5 bases to trimming and J lost 0 bases, with 14 bases between them. CDR1 is MDHEN and CDR2 is SYDVKM in the germline V gene. CDR3 sequence: CASSPVGGLSYEQYF. DNA for the CDR3: TGTGCCAGCAGTCCTGTCGGGGGCCTCTCCTACGAGCAGTACTTC.

The chain employs TRBV12-3 or TRBV12-4 and TRBJ2-1; D might be TRBD1 (7 bases). V shed 7 bases and J shed 4 bases, with 17 bases lying between them. This CDR3 spans 15 amino acids. This CDR3 reads CASIQSGGMYNEQFF. CDR3 DNA sequence: TGTGCCAGCATTCAGTCAGGGGGGATGTACAATGAGCAGTTCTTC.

This clonotype was seen a single time. The genes are TRBV2 and TRBJ2-7; the D is unclear. Germline CDR1 and CDR2: SNHLY and FYNNEI. There are 16 residues in the CDR3. Trimming left V 6 bases short and J 2 bases short, with 20 bases between. In DNA form, the CDR3 reads TGTGCCAGCAGCGACCCACCCGGACGGCTAACCTACGAGCAGTACTTC. Amino acids: CASSDPPGRLTYEQYF.

This clonotype occurred many times. The CDR3 nucleotides are TGCAGTGCCAGGGTCCCCTCTGGAAACACCATATATTTT. Protein product: CSARVPSGNTIYF. The J gene is TRBJ1-3, the V gene TRBV20-1; D is possibly TRBD1 (5 bases). Germline V gene lookup returns CDR1 DFQATT and CDR2 SNEGSKA (reference sequence). This CDR3 region has 13 residues. V was cut by 6 bases and J by 0 bases, with 9 bases left in between.

This clonotype was counted between two and nine times. This chain joins TRBV7-9 and TRBJ2-1; D is unclear. CDR3 length equals 15 residues. The germline V gene encodes CDR1 SEHNR and CDR2 FQNEAQ (reference sequence). Trimming left V 2 bases short and J 0 bases short, with 8 bases between. The DNA of the CDR3 is TGTGCCAGCAGCTTACTGTCCAGCTCCTACAATGAGCAGTTCTTC. Translating gives CASSLLSSSYNEQFF. Filled out from reference TRBV7-9 and TRBJ2-1, the complete variable domain reads DTGVSQNPRHKITKRGQNVTFRCDPISEHNRLYWYRQTLGQGPEFLTYFQNEAQLEKSRLLSDRFSAERPKGSFSTLEIQRTEQGDSAMYLCASSLLSSSYNEQFFGPGTRLTVL.

This clonotype showed up many times. V gene TRBV10-3 combines with J gene TRBJ2-3, with 13 bases matching TRBD2. The CDR3 extends over 16 amino acids. The germline V gene encodes CDR1 ENHRY and CDR2 SYGVKD. J lost 1 base, V lost 4 bases, and 2 bases had no gene match. The CDR3 loop is CAISVGTSGGTDTQYF. CDR3 DNA: TGTGCCATCAGTGTTGGGACTAGCGGGGGCACAGATACGCAGTATTTT.

This clonotype has only one observation. The chain links TRBV18 to TRBJ2-5, with 7 bases that match TRBD2. The trim removed 3 bases at V and 4 bases at J, leaving 5 bases unmatched. The length of the CDR3 is 14 residues. Germline V gives CDR1 KGHSH, CDR2 LQKENI. Written as DNA, the CDR3 is TGTGCCAGCTCACCTCAGACGGGAGGAGAGACCCAGTACTTC. Encoded protein: CASSPQTGGETQYF.

There are many counts of this clonotype. The chain is built from TRBV7-2 and TRBJ1-3, with D unclear. V was trimmed by 2 bases and J by 2 bases, leaving 10 bases between them. The CDR3 has 15 residues. Germline CDR1 reads SGHTA; CDR2 reads FQGNSA. As DNA, the CDR3 is TGTGCCAGCAGCTTACAAAGCGGGCCTGGAAACACCATATATTTT. Translated: CASSLQSGPGNTIYF.

This clonotype occurred many times. The chain has TRBV6-1 and TRBJ1-3; D ambiguous. Germline CDR1 and CDR2: MNHNS and SASEGT. The CDR3 has 15 amino acids. The germline V and J ends were trimmed by 4 bases and 0 bases, with 10 bases remaining between them. This CDR3 reads CASSVQTYSGNTIYF. CDR3 nucleotides: TGTGCCAGCAGTGTCCAGACTTACTCTGGAAACACCATATATTTT.

This clonotype is labeled medium-sized. The V and J genes are TRBV9 and TRBJ1-1; possibly TRBD1 for D (5 bases). V lost 0 bases, J lost 4 bases, and 7 bases lay in between. The CDR3 has 13 amino acids. The germline V gene encodes CDR1 SGDLS and CDR2 YYNGEE. CDR3 in DNA: TGTGCCAGCAGCGTAGGGGACCTCACTGAAGCTTTCTTT. It translates to CASSVGDLTEAFF.

CDR3 coding DNA: TGTGCCAGCAGCCGGGACGGCCAGGCGTTAGAGACCCAGTACTTC. Translating gives CASSRDGQALETQYF. The chain is built from TRBV12-3 or TRBV12-4 and TRBJ2-5; TRBD1 or TRBD2 may be the D gene (5 bases each). With 6 bases removed from V and 4 bases from J, the gap between germline ends came to 18 bases. The CDR3 is 15 residues long.

This clonotype is termed medium-sized (0.01 to 0.1%). V gene TRBV20-1 combines with J gene TRBJ2-1; a weak D match, TRBD1 (6 bases). This CDR3 region has 12 residues. Trimming shortened V by 3 bases and J by 8 bases, and 11 bases separated the two germline ends. Germline CDR1 reads DFQATT; CDR2 reads SNEGSKA (reference sequence). The CDR3 is CSASQQGDEQFF. The CDR3 region has the DNA TGCAGTGCTAGCCAACAGGGCGATGAGCAGTTCTTC.

This clonotype showed up many times. This chain links TRBV27 with TRBJ1-2, with 7 positions matching TRBD1. This CDR3 is built from 13 residues. The germline V gene encodes CDR1 MNHEY and CDR2 SMNVEV (reference sequence). V was pared by 6 bases and J by 7 bases, with 8 bases of the junction left unmatched. The CDR3 spells CASSPGQAVGYTF. DNA of the CDR3: TGTGCCAGCAGCCCCGGACAGGCAGTTGGCTACACCTTC.

V and J are TRBV24-1 and TRBJ2-4, with D possibly being TRBD2 (6 bases). Between the trimmed V and J ends, which lost 2 bases and 0 bases, there was a span of 16 bases. This CDR3 is built from 18 residues. Looked up from germline, CDR1 is KGHDR and CDR2 is SFDVKD. CDR3 sequence reads: CATSDSPSGDLAKNIQYF. The CDR3, as DNA: TGTGCCACCAGTGATTCTCCTTCGGGGGATCTAGCCAAAAACATTCAGTACTTC.

This clonotype was counted at least ten times. The genes are TRBV6-2 or TRBV6-3 and TRBJ2-5, with D unclear. V was trimmed by 6 bases and J by 3 bases, leaving 5 bases between them. There are 11 residues in the CDR3. Germline V lookup: CDR1 MNHEY, CDR2 SVGEGT. The CDR3, as DNA: TGTGCCAGCAGCCCCAAAGAGACCCAGTACTTC. Protein product: CASSPKETQYF.

This clonotype was seen only a few times. The chain links TRBV12-3 or TRBV12-4 to TRBJ2-1; TRBD2 matches at 12 bases. V gave up 4 bases and J gave up 6 bases; unmatched junction bases: 4. The CDR3 covers 15 residues. CDR3 sequence: CASSSRTSGVNEQFF. CDR3 nucleotide sequence: TGTGCCAGCAGTTCCAGGACTAGCGGGGTCAATGAGCAGTTCTTC.

By frequency in the sample, this clonotype is large. The chain has TRBV20-1 and TRBJ2-7; D remains ambiguous. The germline V and J ends were trimmed by 3 bases and 4 bases, with 7 bases remaining between them. The CDR3 runs to 11 residues. Germline lookup yields CDR1 DFQATT and CDR2 SNEGSKA (reference sequence). As DNA, the CDR3 is TGCAGTGCTAGCCAAGGGTACGAGCAGTACTTC. Protein sequence: CSASQGYEQYF.

J is TRBJ1-5 and V is TRBV6-2 or TRBV6-3, with D tentatively TRBD1 (6 bases). The CDR3 has 14 residues. Germline V gene data show CDR1 as MNHEY and CDR2 as SVGEGT. The V end lost 3 bases, the J end lost 5 bases, and 11 bases lay between the germline ends. The CDR3 DNA is TGTGCCAGCAGTTATTCACAGGGCCATCAGCCCCAGCATTTT. Its protein is CASSYSQGHQPQHF.

The V call is TRBV28, the J call TRBJ2-3; unclear D gene. The germline V gene has CDR1 MDHEN and CDR2 SYDVKM. The CDR3 is 13 residues long. V shed 2 bases and J shed 2 bases, with 5 bases lying between them. Here the CDR3 DNA reads TGTGCCAGCAGTTTACGGATCACAGATACGCAGTATTTT. Translated, it gives CASSLRITDTQYF.

The CDR3 sequence is CASSLSVGYTF. The CDR3 DNA follows: TGTGCCAGCAGTTTAAGTGTTGGCTACACCTTC. The rearrangement joins TRBV28 to TRBJ1-2; no reliable D call. CDR1 MDHEN and CDR2 SYDVKM come from the germline V gene. Trimming left V 2 bases short and J 7 bases short, with 5 bases between. CDR3 length: 11 amino acids.

This clonotype was detected many times. V is TRBV7-9 and J is TRBJ1-5; 9 nucleotides match TRBD1. The CDR3 runs 16 residues. Germline assignment: CDR1 SEHNR and CDR2 FQNEAQ (reference sequence). The J segment lost 3 bases and the V segment lost 6 bases, leaving 9 bases of the junction unmatched. CDR3 region: CASSWGTGPTNQPQHF. Written as DNA, the CDR3 is TGTGCCAGCAGTTGGGGGACAGGGCCGACCAATCAGCCCCAGCATTTT.

The chain employs TRBV7-2 and TRBJ2-5; TRBD2 agrees at 8 bases. Germline V gene sequence: CDR1 SGHTA, CDR2 FQGNSA. Trimming cost V 6 bases and J 7 bases; bases outside gene matches: 10. The CDR3 extends over 14 amino acids. The DNA of the CDR3 is TGTGCCAGCAGTTTTCCGGGACTAGTAGCGACCCAGTACTTC. This encodes CASSFPGLVATQYF.

In this sample, this clonotype turned up a few times. The chain joins TRBV18 to TRBJ2-5; D unresolved. Trimming shortened V by 1 base and J by 2 bases, and 5 bases separated the two germline ends. The CDR3 runs to 13 residues. Germline CDR1 KGHSH, CDR2 LQKENI. DNA of the CDR3: TGTGCCAGCTCACCACGCACGCAAGAGACCCAGTACTTC. Translating it yields CASSPRTQETQYF.

This clonotype occurred many times. The V call is TRBV5-1, the J call TRBJ2-7; TRBD1 matches 8 bases. Germline trimming cut 0 bases from V and 4 bases from J; bases unmatched to any gene: 12. The CDR3 length is 17 residues. CDR1 and CDR2 (germline): SGHRS, YFSETQ. CDR3 sequence (DNA): TGCGCCAGCAGCTTGGTCCCCTCGACAGGGGCGAATTACGAGCAGTACTTC. It is translated as CASSLVPSTGANYEQYF.

This clonotype was counted at least ten times. The chain couples TRBV7-9 to TRBJ2-3, with 14 bases that match TRBD2. The V segment lost 6 bases and the J segment 1 base; nucleotides outside the gene matches: 3. The CDR3 is made up of 16 amino acids. Germline assignment: CDR1 SEHNR and CDR2 FQNEAQ (reference sequence). This CDR3 is CASRKGLAGGTDTQYF. The CDR3 DNA sequence: TGTGCCAGCAGGAAGGGACTAGCGGGGGGCACAGATACGCAGTATTTT.

This clonotype was observed at least ten times. The genes are TRBV5-1 and TRBJ2-2; tentative D call: TRBD2 (5 bases). Germline CDR1 reads SGHRS; CDR2 reads YFSETQ. Trimming left V 4 bases short and J 3 bases short, with 28 bases between. CDR3 length: 20 residues. This CDR3 is CASSPTKTSKLDGDTGELFF. DNA for the CDR3: TGCGCCAGCAGCCCCACTAAGACCAGCAAGCTGGACGGGGACACCGGGGAGCTGTTTTTT.

At least ten counts were recorded for this clonotype. This sequence joins TRBV4-3 and TRBJ2-2, with D tentatively TRBD1 or TRBD2 (6 bases each). The CDR3 length is 18 residues. V shed 0 bases and J shed 3 bases, with 17 bases lying between them. Looked up from germline, CDR1 is LGHNA and CDR2 is YSLEER. CDR3 nucleotide sequence: TGCGCCAGCAGCCAAGATCTCGGGGGAGAGGGGGACACCGGGGAGCTGTTTTTT. Translated: CASSQDLGGEGDTGELFF.

This CDR3 reads CASSQGRGRAFNEQFF. The CDR3 coding sequence is TGCGCCAGCAGCCAAGGTAGGGGGCGGGCGTTCAATGAGCAGTTCTTC. The chain combines TRBV4-3 with TRBJ2-1; 7 bases align to TRBD1. Germline CDR1 is LGHNA and CDR2 is YSLEER. V lost 1 base, J lost 6 bases, and 9 bases stayed unmatched. This CDR3 spans 16 amino acids.